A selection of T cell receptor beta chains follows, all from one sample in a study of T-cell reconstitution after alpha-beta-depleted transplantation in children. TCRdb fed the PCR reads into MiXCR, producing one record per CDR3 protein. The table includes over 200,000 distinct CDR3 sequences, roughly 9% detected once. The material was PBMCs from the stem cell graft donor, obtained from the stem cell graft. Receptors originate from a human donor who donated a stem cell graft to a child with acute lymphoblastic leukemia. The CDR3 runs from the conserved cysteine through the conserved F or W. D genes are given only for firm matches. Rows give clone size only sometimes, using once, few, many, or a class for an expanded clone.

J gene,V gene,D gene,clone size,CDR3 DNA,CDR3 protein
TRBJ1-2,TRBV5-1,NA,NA,TGCGCCAGCAGCTCAGCCAATGACTATGGCTACACCTTC,CASSSANDYGYTF
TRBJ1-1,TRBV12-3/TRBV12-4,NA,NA,TGTGCCAGCAGCTTGATACAGAACACTGAAGCTTTCTTT,CASSLIQNTEAFF
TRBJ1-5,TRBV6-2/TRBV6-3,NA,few,TGTGCCAGCAGTACGACAGTGCTCTATCAGCCCCAGCATTTT,CASSTTVLYQPQHF
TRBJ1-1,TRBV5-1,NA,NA,TGCGCCAGCAGCTCGGGTGGAGAGAACACTGAAGCTTTCTTT,CASSSGGENTEAFF
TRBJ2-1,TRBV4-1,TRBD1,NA,TGCGCCAGCAGCCAAGCCCAGACAGGGAGTCTTGGTATCGGGAATGAGCAGTTCTTC,CASSQAQTGSLGIGNEQFF
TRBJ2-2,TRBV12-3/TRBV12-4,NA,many,TGTGCCAGCAGTTTCGTTCAGGGGCTCGGGGAGCTGTTTTTT,CASSFVQGLGELFF
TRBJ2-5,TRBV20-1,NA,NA,TGCAGTGCTGTCGGAACAAACGGGGAGACCCAGTACTTC,CSAVGTNGETQYF
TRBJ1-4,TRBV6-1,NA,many,TGTGCCAGCAGTGAAGGCGTCAGGGAGGAGGAAAAACTGTTTTTT,CASSEGVREEEKLFF
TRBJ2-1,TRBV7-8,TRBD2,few,TGTGCCAGCAGCTTAACCTTAGCGGGGGGTCTCTGGGAGCAGTTCTTC,CASSLTLAGGLWEQFF
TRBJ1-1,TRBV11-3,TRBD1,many,TGTGCCAGCAGCTTAGTAGACAGGGGGGAAGCTTTCTTT,CASSLVDRGEAFF
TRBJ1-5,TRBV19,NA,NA,TGTGCCAGTAGTGCAGGGGTTGGTAGCAATCAGCCCCAGCATTTT,CASSAGVGSNQPQHF
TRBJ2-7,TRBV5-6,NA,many,TGTGCCAGCAGCCCCCATATCTCCAACTACGAGCAGTACTTC,CASSPHISNYEQYF
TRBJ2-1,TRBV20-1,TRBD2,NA,TGCAGTACCAGAAGCGGGGACTACAATGAGCAGTTCTTC,CSTRSGDYNEQFF
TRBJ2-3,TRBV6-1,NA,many,TGTGCCAGCAGTGCCCTGAGGGGCCGGACAGATACGCAGTATTTT,CASSALRGRTDTQYF
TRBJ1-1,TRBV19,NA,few,TGTGCCAGTAGTCCTCTCGGGGGGAAATTCACTGAAGCTTTCTTT,CASSPLGGKFTEAFF
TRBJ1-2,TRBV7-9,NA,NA,TGTGCCAGCAGCGGGGCAGTAAAAAATGGCTACACCTTC,CASSGAVKNGYTF
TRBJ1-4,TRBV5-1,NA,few,TGCGCCAGCAGCCAAAGGGACGGATCTAATGAAAAACTGTTTTTT,CASSQRDGSNEKLFF
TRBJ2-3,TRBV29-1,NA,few,TGCAGCGTTGTGAAGGGGCCCACAGATACGCAGTATTTT,CSVVKGPTDTQYF
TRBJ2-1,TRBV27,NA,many,TGTGCCAGCAGCGTTCAGGGAGCTAACAATGAGCAGTTCTTC,CASSVQGANNEQFF
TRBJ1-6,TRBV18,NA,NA,TGTGCCAGCTCACCACTGCCCAGGGACTATAATTCACCCCTCCACTTT,CASSPLPRDYNSPLHF
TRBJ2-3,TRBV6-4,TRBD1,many,TGTGCCAGCAGTGCGGGACAGGGTTCAGATACGCAGTATTTT,CASSAGQGSDTQYF
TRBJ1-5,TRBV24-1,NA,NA,TGTGCCACCAGTGACCGCAAGGGGGGCAATCAGCCCCAGCATTTT,CATSDRKGGNQPQHF
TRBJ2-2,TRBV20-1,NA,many,TGCAGTGCTAGCGGTCGGAATACCGGGGAGCTGTTTTTT,CSASGRNTGELFF
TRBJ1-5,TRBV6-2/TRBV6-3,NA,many,TGTGCCAGCAGTTACGTGGGAGGCCAGCCCCAGCATTTT,CASSYVGGQPQHF
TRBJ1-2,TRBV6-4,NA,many,TGTGCCAGCAGACAGGGTATTGAGGATGGCTACACCTTC,CASRQGIEDGYTF
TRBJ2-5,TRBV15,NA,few,TGTGCCACCAGCAGTGGGGTTCAAGAGACCCAGTACTTC,CATSSGVQETQYF
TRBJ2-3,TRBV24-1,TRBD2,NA,TGTGCCACCGGCAGCCCCACAGCGGGGGACACAGATACGCAGTATTTT,CATGSPTAGDTDTQYF
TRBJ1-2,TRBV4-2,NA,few,TGTGCCAGCAGCCAAGATAGGGGGGCGGTCCAGAAAGGCTACACCTTC,CASSQDRGAVQKGYTF
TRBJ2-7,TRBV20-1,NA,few,TGCAGTGCTAATGGGGTACTCGTCTACGAGCAGTACTTC,CSANGVLVYEQYF
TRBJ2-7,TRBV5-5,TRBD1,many,TGTGCCAGCAGACCGGGACAGGCTCCCTACGAGCAGTACTTC,CASRPGQAPYEQYF
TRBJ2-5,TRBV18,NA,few,TGTGCCAGCTCAACTAAGACAGATCAAGAGACCCAGTACTTC,CASSTKTDQETQYF
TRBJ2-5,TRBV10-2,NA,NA,TGCGCCAGCAGTGATGGCGGGCTACAAGAGACCCAGTACTTC,CASSDGGLQETQYF
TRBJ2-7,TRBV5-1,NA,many,TGCGCCAGCAGAGGCCCGGGGGTACTTCCCTACGAGCAGTACTTC,CASRGPGVLPYEQYF
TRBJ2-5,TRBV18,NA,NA,TGTGCCAGCTCACCAGGAGGCCAGCGGCAAGAGACCCAGTACTTC,CASSPGGQRQETQYF
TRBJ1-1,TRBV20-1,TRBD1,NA,TGCAGTGCTTTTCCTCCGACAGGGAAGAACACTGAAGCTTTCTTT,CSAFPPTGKNTEAFF
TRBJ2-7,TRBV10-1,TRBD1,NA,TGCGCCAGCAGTGAGTCGTCGGACAGGGGGACCTACGAGCAGTACTTC,CASSESSDRGTYEQYF
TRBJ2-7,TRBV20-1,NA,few,TGCAGTGCTAGAGATCGAGGCTCCTACGATTCCTACGAGCAGTACTTC,CSARDRGSYDSYEQYF
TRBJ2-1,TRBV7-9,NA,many,TGTGCCAGCAGCTTAGGGGTCGGAGGGATCGGTGAGCAGTTCTTC,CASSLGVGGIGEQFF
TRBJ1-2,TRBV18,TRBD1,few,TGTGCCAGCTCACCAGGGACAGGGCCTCGGGGCTACACCTTC,CASSPGTGPRGYTF
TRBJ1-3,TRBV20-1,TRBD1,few,TGCAGTGCCCCCCTACAGGGGGCGGACACCATATATTTT,CSAPLQGADTIYF
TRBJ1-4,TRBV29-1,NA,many,TGCAGCGTGACAGTGACTAATGAAAAACTGTTTTTT,CSVTVTNEKLFF
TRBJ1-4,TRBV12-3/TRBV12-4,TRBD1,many,TGTGCCAGCGAAGATAATTCAGGGGGAGGTGAAAAACTGTTTTTT,CASEDNSGGGEKLFF
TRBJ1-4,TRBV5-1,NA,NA,TGCGCCAGCAGGGGCTTGTTTAATAATGAAAAACTGTTTTTT,CASRGLFNNEKLFF
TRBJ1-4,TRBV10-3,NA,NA,TGTGCCTCGTCAGACGGCGCAACTAATGAAAAACTGTTTTTT,CASSDGATNEKLFF
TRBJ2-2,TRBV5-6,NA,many,TGTGCCAGCAGCTTCCAAAGACTGATGCGAATCACCGGGGAGCTGTTTTTT,CASSFQRLMRITGELFF
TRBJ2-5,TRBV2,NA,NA,TGTGCCAGCAGTCCTTGGGACTCTCGACTTGGGACCCAGTACTTC,CASSPWDSRLGTQYF
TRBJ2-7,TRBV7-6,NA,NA,TGTGCCAGCAGCCACCTGGGGTCCTACGAGCAGTACTTC,CASSHLGSYEQYF
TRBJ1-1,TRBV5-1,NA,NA,TGCGCCAGCAGCTTCAGGGGACTTATGAACACTGAAGCTTTCTTT,CASSFRGLMNTEAFF
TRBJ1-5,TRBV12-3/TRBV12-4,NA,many,TGTGCCAGCAGCTACGGACAGAATCAGCCCCAGCATTTT,CASSYGQNQPQHF
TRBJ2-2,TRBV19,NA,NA,TGTGCCAGTGGTCTTTTTGGCATGACCGGGGAGCTGTTTTTT,CASGLFGMTGELFF
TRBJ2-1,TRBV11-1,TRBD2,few,TGTGCCAGCAGCTTAAGGGCTAGCGGGGGGGCCTACAATGAGCAGTTCTTC,CASSLRASGGAYNEQFF
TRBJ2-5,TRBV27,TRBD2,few,TGTGCCAGCAGTTTAGCCGGGGGGGCCTACGAGACCCAGTACTTC,CASSLAGGAYETQYF